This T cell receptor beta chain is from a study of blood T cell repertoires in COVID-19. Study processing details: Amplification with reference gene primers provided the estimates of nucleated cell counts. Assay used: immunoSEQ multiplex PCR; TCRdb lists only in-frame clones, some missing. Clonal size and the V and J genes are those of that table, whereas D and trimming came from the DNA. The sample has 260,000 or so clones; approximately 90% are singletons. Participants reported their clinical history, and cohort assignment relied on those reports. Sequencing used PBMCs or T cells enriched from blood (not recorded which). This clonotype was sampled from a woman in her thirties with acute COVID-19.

This CDR3 reads CASSLGRGSASTDTQYF. CDR3 nucleotides: TGTGCCAGCAGCTTAGGGCGGGGTTCCGCAAGCACAGATACGCAGTATTTT. The V and J genes are TRBV5-6 and TRBJ2-3; D perhaps matches TRBD2 (6 bases). Germline values: CDR1 SGHDT, CDR2 YYEEEE. Trimming cost V 2 bases and J 0 bases, with 16 bases left between them. The CDR3 covers 17 residues.